The 24 T cell receptor beta chains reported below all come from one sample, sequenced in a study of T cells in Graves' hyperthyroidism and ophthalmopathy. Amplified regions were TCR beta CDR3 sequences from RNA transcripts. First-round RT-PCR with HTBI primers amplified the TCR CDR3 region. TCRdb called the multiplex PCR reads again in MiXCR, with one record for every CDR3 protein. The sample holds some 500,000 distinct CDR3 sequences, approximately 25% seen once. Input material: blood. The receptors were gathered from a woman aged 30 to 39 with Graves' ophthalmopathy.

The rearrangement links TRBV11-2 to TRBJ1-1; D gene ambiguous. The CDR3 runs to 14 residues. V was clipped by 1 base and J by 3 bases, with 9 bases between them. Looked up from germline, CDR1 is SGHAT and CDR2 is FQNNGV. The CDR3 protein is CASSLVLGDTEAFF. In DNA, the CDR3 is TGTGCCAGCAGCTTAGTTCTAGGCGACACTGAAGCTTTCTTT.

The V and J genes are TRBV19 and TRBJ1-3; D gene ambiguous. The CDR3 length is 15 residues. Germline loops: CDR1 LNHDA, CDR2 SQIVND (reference sequence). V lost 4 bases and J 0 bases, leaving 10 bases between the germline ends. The chain's CDR3 is CASSRRSDSGNTIYF. CDR3 sequence (DNA): TGTGCCAGTAGTAGAAGGTCCGACTCTGGAAACACCATATATTTT.

This clonotype was seen repeatedly, ten times or more. The rearrangement joins TRBV5-1 to TRBJ1-1; D may be TRBD1 (5 bases). The germline CDR1 and CDR2 sequences are SGHRS and YFSETQ. The CDR3 length is 16 residues. V lost 0 bases and J lost 0, with 12 bases in between. The CDR3 reads CASSLGQGIMNTEAFF. In DNA form, the CDR3 reads TGCGCCAGCAGCTTGGGTCAGGGAATCATGAACACTGAAGCTTTCTTT.

This chain connects TRBV5-1 to TRBJ2-7; 11 nucleotides line up with TRBD2. There are 13 residues in the CDR3. The germline CDR1 and CDR2 sequences are SGHRS and YFSETQ. V gave up 6 bases and J gave up 3 bases; unmatched junction bases: 2. The DNA for the CDR3 is TGCGCCAGCAAACTAGCGGGAGACTACGAGCAGTACTTC. It specifies CASKLAGDYEQYF.

There are many counts of this clonotype. This chain connects TRBV6-5 to TRBJ2-5, with D perhaps matching TRBD1 (5 bases). In germline, CDR1 is MNHEY, CDR2 SVGAGI. Trimming cost V 0 bases and J 2 bases, with 10 bases left between them. This CDR3 region has 15 residues. The CDR3 is CASSYSRDLQETQYF. The DNA of the CDR3 is TGTGCCAGCAGTTACTCCAGGGATTTACAAGAGACCCAGTACTTC.

This clonotype showed up just a few times. For the CDR3, the DNA is TGTGCCGGGCGGACAGTTCCAAGAGGAAACACCATATATTTT. Residues: CAGRTVPRGNTIYF. This chain uses TRBV6-1 with TRBJ1-3, with D perhaps matching TRBD1 (6 bases). Germline V gene data show CDR1 as MNHNS and CDR2 as SASEGT. The germline V and J ends were trimmed by 11 bases and 4 bases, with 18 bases remaining between them. The CDR3 runs to 14 residues.

Many counts were recorded for this clonotype. The rearrangement links TRBV30 to TRBJ1-2; no definite D call. CDR1 and CDR2 from the germline V gene are GTSNPN and SVGIG (reference sequence). V lost 1 base and J lost 8, with 14 bases in between. The CDR3 extends over 13 amino acids. The CDR3 nucleotides read TGTGCCTGGAGTGGAGGCACTCTCGGGGGCTACACCTTC. Protein product: CAWSGGTLGGYTF.

The V and J genes are TRBV20-1 and TRBJ2-5, with 7 nucleotides matching TRBD2. V gave up 0 bases and J gave up 1 base; unmatched junction bases: 5. CDR3 length: 15 residues. Germline values: CDR1 DFQATT, CDR2 SNEGSKA (reference sequence). CDR3 in amino acids: CSARDSLAAQETQYF. CDR3 sequence (DNA): TGCAGTGCTAGAGATTCCCTAGCGGCCCAAGAGACCCAGTACTTC.

This clonotype was observed at least ten times. V is TRBV2 and J is TRBJ2-5; D may be TRBD1 (5 bases). The V and J ends lost 7 bases and 1 base respectively, with 13 bases between them. This CDR3 spans 14 amino acids. Germline V gene data show CDR1 as SNHLY and CDR2 as FYNNEI. The CDR3 here is CASKEQGTQETQYF. CDR3 DNA: TGTGCCAGCAAGGAGCAGGGAACCCAAGAGACCCAGTACTTC.

This clonotype was seen repeatedly, ten times or more. The chain is built from TRBV27 and TRBJ2-7, with 11 positions matching TRBD1. V trimming: 3 bases; J trimming: 2 bases; junction bases outside the gene matches: 3. Looked up from germline, CDR1 is MNHEY and CDR2 is SMNVEV (reference sequence). This CDR3 region has 15 residues. This CDR3 reads CASSFGTGGAYEQYF. The CDR3, as DNA: TGTGCCAGCAGTTTCGGGACAGGGGGTGCCTACGAGCAGTACTTC.

This clonotype was seen many times. The rearrangement links TRBV6-1 to TRBJ2-6; no reliable D call. The CDR3 is 14 residues long. CDR1 MNHNS and CDR2 SASEGT come from the germline V gene. Trimming removed 7 bases from V and 4 bases from J, with 11 bases in between. The CDR3 loop reads CASKRATGANVLTF. The CDR3 DNA follows: TGTGCCAGCAAGAGAGCAACCGGGGCCAACGTCCTGACTTTC.

This clonotype has a count of ten or more. The chain has TRBV3-1 and TRBJ2-5; TRBD2 aligns across 8 bases. CDR3 size: 16 residues. Germline-derived CDR1 and CDR2 are LGHDT and YNNKEL (reference sequence). The ends lost 4 bases at V and 1 base at J; junction bases unmatched: 8. CDR3 sequence reads: CASSRGSGVLQETQYF. The CDR3 bases are TGTGCCAGCAGCCGCGGTAGCGGGGTCCTCCAAGAGACCCAGTACTTC.

In regard to this clonotype: The conserved final phenylalanine or tryptophan is absent from the CDR3, which likely points to a read error. The CDR3 bases are TGTGCCAGCAGGCTAAACACTGAAGCTTTCTTG. This sequence encodes CASRLNTEAFL. The chain links TRBV27 to TRBJ1-1; D is uncertain. Germline V gene data show CDR1 as MNHEY and CDR2 as SMNVEV (reference sequence). V was cut by 6 bases and J by 2 bases, with 4 bases left in between. The CDR3 loop spans 11 amino acids.

This clonotype was seen many times. CDR3 region: CASQDPAKETQYF. The CDR3 DNA sequence: TGTGCCAGCCAGGACCCTGCCAAAGAGACCCAGTACTTC. J is TRBJ2-5 and V is TRBV6-1, with unresolved D. Per the germline V gene, CDR1 is MNHNS and CDR2 is SASEGT. The CDR3 totals 13 residues. Trimming pared 8 bases from V and 3 bases from J, leaving 13 bases between.

In its sample, this clonotype was seen many times. The genes are TRBV28 and TRBJ1-3, with 10 bases lining up with TRBD1. The CDR3 spans 16 residues. Trimming removed 4 bases from V and 1 base from J; junction bases left unmatched: 4. Germline CDR1 and CDR2: MDHEN and SYDVKM. DNA for the CDR3: TGTGCCAGCAGTTCGGACAGGGGGAAATCTGGAAACACCATATATTTT. Encoded protein: CASSSDRGKSGNTIYF.

This clonotype was seen at least ten times. V gene TRBV20-1 combines with J gene TRBJ2-5; TRBD1 agrees at 7 bases. Germline CDR1 and CDR2: DFQATT and SNEGSKA (reference sequence). The V segment lost 7 bases and the J segment 2 bases; nucleotides outside the gene matches: 13. This CDR3 has 15 amino acids. CDR3 nucleotides: TGCAGTGTGTCTGGACAATTGGGACAGCAAGAGACCCAGTACTTC. Amino acid sequence: CSVSGQLGQQETQYF.

This clonotype was seen ten or more times. This chain links TRBV7-2 with TRBJ2-7; 7 bases line up with TRBD2. The germline gives CDR1 SGHTA, CDR2 FQGNSA. There are 15 residues in the CDR3. The V gene end was trimmed by 4 bases and the J gene end by 2 bases; junction bases not matched to a gene: 8. The CDR3, as DNA: TGTGCCAGCAGCTCTGCCGGGGGGAAAGCCTACGAGCAGTACTTC. It yields the protein CASSSAGGKAYEQYF.

The rearrangement links TRBV2 to TRBJ2-7; TRBD1 matches 9 bases. The trim removed 4 bases at V and 4 bases at J, leaving 8 bases unmatched. This CDR3 comprises 15 residues. Germline V gene data show CDR1 as SNHLY and CDR2 as FYNNEI. The CDR3 region has the DNA TGTGCCAGCAGTGGGGGACAGGGAGTAGGATACGAGCAGTACTTC. Residues: CASSGGQGVGYEQYF.

This clonotype was observed many times. The CDR3 here is CASSYPGLAGASRMETQYF. For the CDR3, the DNA is TGTGCCAGCAGTTACCCGGGACTAGCGGGGGCTTCGCGGATGGAGACCCAGTACTTC. V gene TRBV6-2 or TRBV6-3 combines with J gene TRBJ2-5, with 14 bases aligning to TRBD2. Germline assignment: CDR1 MNHEY and CDR2 SVGEGT. The junction had 13 bases not matched to a gene; V was cut back by 2 bases and J by 5 bases. The length of the CDR3 is 19 residues.

The V gene is TRBV6-1, the J gene TRBJ2-2; 10 bases are shared with TRBD1. The CDR3 is 14 residues long. Per the germline V gene, CDR1 is MNHNS and CDR2 is SASEGT. V dropped 11 bases and J dropped 7; count of bases not matched to a gene: 10. CDR3 DNA: TGTGCCGTGTCGGGACAGGGGAGGATCGGGGAGCTGTTTTTT. Translated, it gives CAVSGQGRIGELFF.

This clonotype was detected only a few times. The chain recombines TRBV20-1 with TRBJ1-1; D is perhaps TRBD1 (5 bases). The CDR3 runs to 14 residues. Germline CDR1 DFQATT, CDR2 SNEGSKA (reference sequence). The germline V and J ends were trimmed by 0 bases and 4 bases, with 12 bases remaining between them. This CDR3 is CSARDPQGGTEAFF. The CDR3 bases are TGCAGTGCTAGAGATCCTCAGGGAGGCACTGAAGCTTTCTTT.

This clonotype appeared once. A much larger clonotype is one base distant, so this may be a read error. J is TRBJ2-7 and V is TRBV5-1, with TRBD2 matching over 9 bases. This CDR3 contains 17 residues. CDR1 SGHRS and CDR2 YFSETQ come from the germline V gene. The junction had 10 bases not matched to a gene; V was cut back by 3 bases and J by 0 bases. In DNA form, the CDR3 reads TGCGCCAGCAGCTGGAGAGCGGGGGGCCAAGGCTCCTACGAGCAGTACTTC. Translated: CASSWRAGGQGSYEQYF.

The sample holds many counts of this clonotype. The J gene is TRBJ1-1, the V gene TRBV6-2 or TRBV6-3; no reliable D call. CDR3 length: 18 amino acids. Germline V gene sequence: CDR1 MNHEY, CDR2 SVGEGT. The V end lost 3 bases, the J end lost 2 bases, and 22 bases lay between the germline ends. As DNA, the CDR3 is TGTGCCAGCAGTTATCCCTTATCTGTTGGACGGCTTAACACTGAAGCTTTCTTT. This gives the protein CASSYPLSVGRLNTEAFF.

This clonotype was observed many times. The chain recombines TRBV12-3 or TRBV12-4 with TRBJ1-5, with D uncertain. The V gene lost 3 bases and the J gene lost 10 bases, with 13 bases spanning the gap. This CDR3 region has 13 residues. The CDR3 sequence is CASSFPPGEPQHF. CDR3 DNA sequence: TGTGCCAGCAGTTTTCCCCCTGGCGAACCCCAGCATTTT.